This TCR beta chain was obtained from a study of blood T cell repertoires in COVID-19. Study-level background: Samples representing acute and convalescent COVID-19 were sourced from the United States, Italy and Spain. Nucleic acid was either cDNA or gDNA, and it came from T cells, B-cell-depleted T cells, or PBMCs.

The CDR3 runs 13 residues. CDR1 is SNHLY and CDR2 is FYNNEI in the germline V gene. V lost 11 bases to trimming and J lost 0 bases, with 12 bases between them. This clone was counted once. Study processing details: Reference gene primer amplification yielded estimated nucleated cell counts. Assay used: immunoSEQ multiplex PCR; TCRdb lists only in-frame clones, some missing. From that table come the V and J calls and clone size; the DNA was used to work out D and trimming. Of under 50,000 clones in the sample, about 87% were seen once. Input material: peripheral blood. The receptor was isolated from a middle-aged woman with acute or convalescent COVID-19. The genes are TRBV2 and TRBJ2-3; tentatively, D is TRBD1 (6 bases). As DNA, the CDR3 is TGTGCCGGGGGCCGTCCCAGCACAGATACGCAGTATTTT. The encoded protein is CAGGRPSTDTQYF.